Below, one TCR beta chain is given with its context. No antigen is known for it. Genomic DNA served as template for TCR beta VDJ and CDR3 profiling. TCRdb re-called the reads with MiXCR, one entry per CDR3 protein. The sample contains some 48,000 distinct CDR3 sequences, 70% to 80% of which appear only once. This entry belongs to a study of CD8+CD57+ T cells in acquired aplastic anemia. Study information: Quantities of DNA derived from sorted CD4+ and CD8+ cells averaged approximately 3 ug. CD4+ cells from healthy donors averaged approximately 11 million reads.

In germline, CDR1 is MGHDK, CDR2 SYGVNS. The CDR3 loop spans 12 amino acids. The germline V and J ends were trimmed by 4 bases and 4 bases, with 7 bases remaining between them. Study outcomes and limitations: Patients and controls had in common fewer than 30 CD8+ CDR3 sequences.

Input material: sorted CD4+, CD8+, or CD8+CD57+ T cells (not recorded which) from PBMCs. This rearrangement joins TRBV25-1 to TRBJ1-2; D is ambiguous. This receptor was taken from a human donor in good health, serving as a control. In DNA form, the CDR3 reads TGTGCCAGCAGTGCCCGAGGCTATGGCTACACCTTC. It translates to CASSARGYGYTF.